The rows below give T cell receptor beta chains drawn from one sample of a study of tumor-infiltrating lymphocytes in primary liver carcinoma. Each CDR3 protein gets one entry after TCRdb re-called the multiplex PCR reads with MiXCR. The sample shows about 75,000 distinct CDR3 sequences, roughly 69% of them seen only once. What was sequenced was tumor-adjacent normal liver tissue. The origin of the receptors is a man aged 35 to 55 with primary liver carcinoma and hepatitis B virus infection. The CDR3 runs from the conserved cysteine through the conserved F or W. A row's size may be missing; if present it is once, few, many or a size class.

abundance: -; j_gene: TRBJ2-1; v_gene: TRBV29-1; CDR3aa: CSVEVPSGRSSYNEQFF
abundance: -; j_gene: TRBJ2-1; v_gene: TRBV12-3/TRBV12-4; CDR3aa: CANSPAGTSGIEGQFF
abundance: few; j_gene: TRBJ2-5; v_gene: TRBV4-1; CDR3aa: CASSKRDREETQYF
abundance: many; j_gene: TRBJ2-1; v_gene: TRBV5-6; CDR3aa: CASSLVAGAGGNEQFF
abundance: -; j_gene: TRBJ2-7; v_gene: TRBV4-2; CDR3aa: CVSSQQALPSYEQYF
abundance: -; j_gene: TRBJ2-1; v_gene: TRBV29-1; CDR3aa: CSVRYARMQFF
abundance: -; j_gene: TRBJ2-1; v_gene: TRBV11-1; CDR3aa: CASTIGPGLHSCNEQFF
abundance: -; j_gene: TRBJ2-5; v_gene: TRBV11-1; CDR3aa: CASSGQVEVGTRCF
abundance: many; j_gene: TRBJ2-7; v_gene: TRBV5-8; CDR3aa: CASSLHGQGAYEQYF
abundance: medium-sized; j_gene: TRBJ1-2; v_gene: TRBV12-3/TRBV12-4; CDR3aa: CASSFRGSSYGYTF
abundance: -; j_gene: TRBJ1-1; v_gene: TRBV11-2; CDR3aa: CAGSLESLGGPDTKAFF
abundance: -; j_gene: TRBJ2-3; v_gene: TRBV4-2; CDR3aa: CASNQRGRPFVDTQYF
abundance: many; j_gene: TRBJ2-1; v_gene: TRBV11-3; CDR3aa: CANSLGREKNEQFF
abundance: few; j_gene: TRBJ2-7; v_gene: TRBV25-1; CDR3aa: CASSDSSYEQYF
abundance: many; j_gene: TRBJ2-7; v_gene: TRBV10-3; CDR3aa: CAISEVPSYEQYF
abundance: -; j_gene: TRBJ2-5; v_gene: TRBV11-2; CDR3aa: CASISARLALGKKETRYF
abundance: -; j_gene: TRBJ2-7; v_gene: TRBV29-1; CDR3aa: CSVAGVPTYEQHF
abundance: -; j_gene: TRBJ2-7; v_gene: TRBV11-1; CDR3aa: CASSLGRTIFYDQYF
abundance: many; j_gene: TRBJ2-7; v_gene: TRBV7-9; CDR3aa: CASSLQAYEQYF
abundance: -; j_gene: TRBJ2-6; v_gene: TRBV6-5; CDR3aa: CTSSAKAETPSGANVLTF
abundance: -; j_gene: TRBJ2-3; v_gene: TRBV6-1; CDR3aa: CACSEEQGTDTQYF
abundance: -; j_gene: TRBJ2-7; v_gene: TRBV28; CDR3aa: CSSSFLGLAGGRISYEQYF
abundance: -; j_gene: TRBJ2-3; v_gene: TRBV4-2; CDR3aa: CASSQEGAPRTDTQYF
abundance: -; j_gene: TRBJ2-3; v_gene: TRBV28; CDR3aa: CASSLGLRLAVFRTDTQYF
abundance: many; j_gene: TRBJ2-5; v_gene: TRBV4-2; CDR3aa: CASSQDTGGFETQYF
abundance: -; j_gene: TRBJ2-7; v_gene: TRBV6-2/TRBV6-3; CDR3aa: CASRQGLAGSSEQYF
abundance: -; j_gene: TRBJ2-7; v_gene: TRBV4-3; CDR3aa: CASRQDRETPYEEYF
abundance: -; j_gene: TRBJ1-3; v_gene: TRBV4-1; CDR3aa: CAYSPRANSGNTIYF
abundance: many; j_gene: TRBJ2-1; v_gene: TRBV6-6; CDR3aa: CASSYSGGELEHEQFF
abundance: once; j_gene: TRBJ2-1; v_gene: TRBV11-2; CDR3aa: CANRLDLAEKFF
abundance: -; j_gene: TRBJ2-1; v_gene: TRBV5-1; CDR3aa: CASSLEELANYNEQFF
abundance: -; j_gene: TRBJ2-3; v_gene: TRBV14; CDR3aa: CASSRGYTDMRYF
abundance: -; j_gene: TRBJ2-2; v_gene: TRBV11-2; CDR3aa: CASSLQYTGDLFF
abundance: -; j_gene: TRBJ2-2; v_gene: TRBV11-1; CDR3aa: CASSYIGPFSGELFF
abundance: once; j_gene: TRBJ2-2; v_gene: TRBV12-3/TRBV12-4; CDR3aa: CASSISGTSGLSTGELFF
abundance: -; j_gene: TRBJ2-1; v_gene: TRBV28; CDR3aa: CASSLPGQLGHEQFF
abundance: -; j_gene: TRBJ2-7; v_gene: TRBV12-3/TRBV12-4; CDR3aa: CASGLARGTATHEQYF
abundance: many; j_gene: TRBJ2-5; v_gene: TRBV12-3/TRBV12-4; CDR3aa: CASSPPSETQYF
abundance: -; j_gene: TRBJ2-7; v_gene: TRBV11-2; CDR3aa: CASSLILDTYERYF
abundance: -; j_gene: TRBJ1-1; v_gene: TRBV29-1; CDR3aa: CSVSPGWAMNTEAFF
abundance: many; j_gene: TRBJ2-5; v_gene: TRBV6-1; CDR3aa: CASSVRGAETQYF
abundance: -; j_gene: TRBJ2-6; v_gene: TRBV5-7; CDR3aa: CTRSLAGTSGANVLTF
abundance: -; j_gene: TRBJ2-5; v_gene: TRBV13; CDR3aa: CASSLGQGGSETQYF
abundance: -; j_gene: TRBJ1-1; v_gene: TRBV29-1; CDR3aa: CSVRPGWGMVAEAFF
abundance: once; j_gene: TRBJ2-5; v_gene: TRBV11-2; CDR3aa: CANSEPGTSGSLGQETRYF
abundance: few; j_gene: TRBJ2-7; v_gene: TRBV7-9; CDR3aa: CASSSENSYEQYF
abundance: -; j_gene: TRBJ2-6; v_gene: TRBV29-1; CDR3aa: CSVDTTGTGATEANVLTF
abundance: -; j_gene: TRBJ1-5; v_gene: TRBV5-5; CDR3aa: CASSLGEYQPQHF
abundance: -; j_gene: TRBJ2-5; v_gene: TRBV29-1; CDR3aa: CSVEKEVEETQCF
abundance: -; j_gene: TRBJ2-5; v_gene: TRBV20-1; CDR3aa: CSARDNRGEETQYF
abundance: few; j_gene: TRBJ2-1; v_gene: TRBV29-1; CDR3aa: CSVDQRVYNEHFF
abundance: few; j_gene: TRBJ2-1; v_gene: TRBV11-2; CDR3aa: CASSLEDLNVQFF
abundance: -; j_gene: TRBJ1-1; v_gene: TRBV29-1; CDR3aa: CSVVDVETFF
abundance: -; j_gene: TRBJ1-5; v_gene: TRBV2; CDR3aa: CASRPDTGPQPQHF